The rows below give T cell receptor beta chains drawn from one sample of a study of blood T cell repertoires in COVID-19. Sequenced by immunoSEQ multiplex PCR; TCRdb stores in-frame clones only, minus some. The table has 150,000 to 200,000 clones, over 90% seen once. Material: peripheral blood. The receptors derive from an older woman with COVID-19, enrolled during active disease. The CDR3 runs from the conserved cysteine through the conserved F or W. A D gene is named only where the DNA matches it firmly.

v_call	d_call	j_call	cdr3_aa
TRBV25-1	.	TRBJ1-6	CASAGSSYNSPLHF
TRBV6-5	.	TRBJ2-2	CASSPITGSAGELFF
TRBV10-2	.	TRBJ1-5	CASSDPGRIDQPQHF
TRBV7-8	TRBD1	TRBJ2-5	CASSFNDRDQETQYF
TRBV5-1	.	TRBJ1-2	CASSLSGMFDGYTF
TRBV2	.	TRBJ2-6	CASSEFPTGANVLTF
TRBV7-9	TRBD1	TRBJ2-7	CASSSPTGLYEQYF
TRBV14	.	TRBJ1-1	CASSQERDEAFF
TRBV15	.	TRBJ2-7	CATSRDWGDYEQYF
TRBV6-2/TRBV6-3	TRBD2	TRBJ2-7	CASSLAGSYEQYF
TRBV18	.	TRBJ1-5	CASSWQGNQPQHF
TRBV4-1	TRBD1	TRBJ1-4	CASSQQGGRNEKLFF
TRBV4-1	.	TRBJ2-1	CASSQARGTRREQFF
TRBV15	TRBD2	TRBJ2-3	CATSRERGGYTDTQYF
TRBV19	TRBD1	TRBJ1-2	CASSLRTGGIGYTF
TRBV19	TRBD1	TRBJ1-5	CASSKLTDRGRQPQHF
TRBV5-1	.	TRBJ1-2	CASRLGHRATPEGYTF
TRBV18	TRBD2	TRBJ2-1	CASSPPVAGGGYEQFF
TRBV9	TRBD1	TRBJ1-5	CASSAGQGNQPQHF
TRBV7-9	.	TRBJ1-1	CASSPLEHSRTENTEAFF
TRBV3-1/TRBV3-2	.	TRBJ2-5	CASSQDWASGGETQYF
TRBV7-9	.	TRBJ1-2	CASSPLQGNYGYTF
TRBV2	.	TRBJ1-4	CASSHPAGNEKLFF
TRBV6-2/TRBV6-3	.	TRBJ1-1	CASSYPLRGTEAFF
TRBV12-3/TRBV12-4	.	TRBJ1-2	CASSLAGGGGYTF
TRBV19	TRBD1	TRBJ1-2	CASSMPGQGARYGYTF
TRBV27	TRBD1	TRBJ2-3	CAGPRDREVDTQYF
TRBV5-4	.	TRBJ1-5	CASSMGGSNQPQHF
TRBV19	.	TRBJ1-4	CASSLQRLNEKLFF
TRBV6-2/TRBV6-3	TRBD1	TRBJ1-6	CASSRRLGWTGDSPLHF
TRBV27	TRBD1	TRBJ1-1	CASSRQGANTEAFF
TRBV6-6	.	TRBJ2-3	CASTLQGTSTDTQYF
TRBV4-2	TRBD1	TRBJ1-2	CASSQESGQSTYGYTF
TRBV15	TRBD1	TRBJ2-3	CATSRDPTGGTDTQYF
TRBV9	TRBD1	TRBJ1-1	CASSETGVTEAFF
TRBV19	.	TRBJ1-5	CASKGVWNQPQHF
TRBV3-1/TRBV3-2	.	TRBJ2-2	CASSQPIPGLRGGPAGELFF
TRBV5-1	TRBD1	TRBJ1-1	CASSLAQGGTEAFF
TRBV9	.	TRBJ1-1	CASSAVHTEAFF
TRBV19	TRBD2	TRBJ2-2	CASKWGLSGGTGNTGELFF
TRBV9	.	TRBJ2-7	CASSRQGVSYEQYF
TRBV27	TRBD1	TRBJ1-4	CASSRAGGEKLFF
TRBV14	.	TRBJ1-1	CASSPKGFGAEAFF
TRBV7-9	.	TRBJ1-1	CASSPSTEAFF
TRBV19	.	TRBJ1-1	CASITGLNTEAFF
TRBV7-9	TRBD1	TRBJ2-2	CASSYRTLGGANTGELFF
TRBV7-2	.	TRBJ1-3	CASSPHAGTGNTIYF
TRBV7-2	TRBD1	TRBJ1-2	CASSGSGTGGYGYTF
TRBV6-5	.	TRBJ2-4	CASSYGLAKNIQYF
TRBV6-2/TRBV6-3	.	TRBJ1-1	CASSREGVIPEAFF
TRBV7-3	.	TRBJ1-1	CASSSQVPGEAFF
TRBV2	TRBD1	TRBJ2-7	CASSTGTGNEQYF
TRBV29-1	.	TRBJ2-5	CSASGGFQETQYF
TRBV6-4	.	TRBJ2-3	CASSDPGDPSTDTQYF
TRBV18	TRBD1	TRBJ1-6	CASSPFGTGRNNSPLHF
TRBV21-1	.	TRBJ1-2	CASSVRQPLNYGYTF
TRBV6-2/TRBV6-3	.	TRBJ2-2	CAISRPRTASNTGELFF
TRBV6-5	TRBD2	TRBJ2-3	CASRRGEGTDTQYF
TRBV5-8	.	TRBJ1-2	CASSLRRVGYTF